The clone carrying this T cell receptor (beta chain) has just a few counts. Its specificity is not known. This sample stems from a study of cytomegalovirus exposure and HLA in healthy donors. Study results and caveats: Productive status was seen about 87% or about 30% of the time for most TCR beta V segments in an earlier analysis. The study found most TCR sequences rare, yet found some public TCRs in many donors. An analysis was carried out later, and it reportedly showed fewer N-insertions in an Asian-associated ancestry cluster than the approximately 670-donor mean.

There are 15 residues in the CDR3. The germline V gene has CDR1 SGDLS and CDR2 YYNGEE. V lost 4 bases and J 7 bases, leaving 17 bases between the germline ends. The PCR contained 60 Vbeta and 13 Jbeta primers. Using immunoSEQ multiplex PCR, the repertoire was profiled, and TCRdb retains in-frame clones only, with some absent. The data contain about 160,000 clones, approximately 75% of them seen just once; the ten biggest clones take up 3% to 4.5%. Sequencing was performed on PBMCs. The origin of this receptor is a man aged 30 to 39 in good health and CMV-seropositive. The chain joins TRBV9 to TRBJ2-2; the D gene is possibly TRBD1 (5 bases). CDR3 loop: CASSNQAGISGELFF. The CDR3 region has the DNA TGTGCCAGCAGCAACCAAGCAGGGATTAGCGGGGAGCTGTTTTTT.